A selection of T cell receptor beta chains follows, all from one sample in a study of low-dose radiotherapy and immunotherapy resistance in tumors. TCRdb reanalysed the reads using MiXCR and keeps one entry per CDR3 protein. The sample carries roughly 50,000 distinct CDR3 sequences, approximately 33% recorded once. This material consisted of PBMCs, taken after low-dose radiotherapy plus immunotherapy. The receptors shown here come from a male donor with rectosigmoid adenocarcinoma. Both conserved end residues are trimmed from each CDR3. Fields, in order: J gene, CDR3 length, V gene, CDR3 protein.

TRBJ1-5	12	TRBV5-4	ASSLPGPNQPQH
TRBJ2-7	12	TRBV3-1	ASSPSGGAREQY
TRBJ2-3	14	TRBV7-2	ASSLELGISFDTQY
TRBJ2-7	12	TRBV20-1	SARETGDRGEQY
TRBJ1-4	14	TRBV7-2	ASSFRAGQGSEKLF
TRBJ2-3	12	TRBV26	ASSLRGGTDTQY
TRBJ1-3	18	TRBV28	ASSPGEGKKSSFSGNTIY
TRBJ1-2	12	TRBV2	ASREDAANYGYT
TRBJ2-7	11	TRBV12-3/TRBV12-4	ASSLVPTYEQY
TRBJ2-7	14	TRBV5-4	ASSRGTDISSYEQY